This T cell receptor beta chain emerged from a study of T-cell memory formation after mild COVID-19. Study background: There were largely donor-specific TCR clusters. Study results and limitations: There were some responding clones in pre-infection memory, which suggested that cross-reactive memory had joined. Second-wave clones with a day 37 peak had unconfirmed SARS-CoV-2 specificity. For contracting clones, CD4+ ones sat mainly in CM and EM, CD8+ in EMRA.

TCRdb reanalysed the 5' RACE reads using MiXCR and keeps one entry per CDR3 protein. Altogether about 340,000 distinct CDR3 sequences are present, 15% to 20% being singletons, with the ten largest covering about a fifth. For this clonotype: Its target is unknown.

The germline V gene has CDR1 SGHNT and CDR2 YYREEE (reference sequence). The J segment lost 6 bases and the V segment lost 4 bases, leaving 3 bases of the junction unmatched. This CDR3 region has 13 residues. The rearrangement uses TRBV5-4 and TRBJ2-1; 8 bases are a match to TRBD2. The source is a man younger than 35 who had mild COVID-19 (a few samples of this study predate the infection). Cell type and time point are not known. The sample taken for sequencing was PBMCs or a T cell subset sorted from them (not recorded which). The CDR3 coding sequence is TGTGCCAGCAGCATGACTAGCGTCAATGAGCAGTTCTTC. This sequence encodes CASSMTSVNEQFF.